Included here is one T cell receptor beta chain sequence, with context. Trimming removed 5 bases from V and 5 bases from J; junction bases left unmatched: 5. Germline V CDR1 and CDR2: MNHEY, SMNVEV (reference sequence). The CDR3 runs 16 residues. These data belong to a study of blood T cell repertoires in COVID-19. Background on the study: The study drew acute and convalescent COVID-19 samples from the United States, Italy and Spain.

The protocol was immunoSEQ multiplex PCR, while the TCRdb copy is restricted to in-frame clones and leaves out a portion. The sample includes 35,000 to 50,000 clones, roughly 91% seen only once; the top ten take around 4.6%. Sample: peripheral blood. The chain joins TRBV27 to TRBJ2-1; 14 bases are shared with TRBD2. The origin of this receptor is a human donor in a cohort sampled during active COVID-19. Here the CDR3 DNA reads TGTGCCAGCAGTCCAGGGACTAGCGGGAGTCACAATGAGCAGTTCTTC. Protein: CASSPGTSGSHNEQFF.